These 27 T cell receptor beta chains originate from one sample sequenced in a study of T cell repertoires in cytomegalovirus infection. Their antigen targets remain unknown. A single record per CDR3 protein comes from TCRdb applying MiXCR to the reads. The table records roughly 570,000 distinct CDR3 sequences, approximately 40% of them present only once. The sample was cultured PBMCs, taken from culture after CMV antigen stimulation. All receptors come from a human donor in good health (CMV status not recorded). Some clones in this sample may be carry-over from other donors' samples.

Comments on this clonotype: The junction departs from germline at one end; a sequencing error may be responsible. The chain employs TRBV13 and TRBJ2-3, with 10 bases that match TRBD1. This CDR3 is built from 14 residues. Germline V gene data show CDR1 as PRHDT and CDR2 as FYEKMQ (reference sequence). This chain's CDR3 is CASIPGQGRDTQYF. The CDR3 DNA reads as TGCGCCAGCATCCCGGGACAGGGGCGCGATACGCAGTATTTT.

This clonotype was seen a few times. The chain carries TRBV6-6 and TRBJ1-4; D is uncertain. Germline V CDR1 and CDR2: MNHNY, SVGAGI (reference sequence). The CDR3 totals 14 residues. Trimming took 6 bases from V and 0 from J, leaving 8 bases between them. CDR3 sequence reads: CASRREATNEKLFF. CDR3 bases: TGTGCCAGCAGGAGAGAAGCAACTAATGAAAAACTGTTTTTT.

This clonotype was counted only a few times. This chain uses TRBV7-2 with TRBJ2-3; no clear D. The V gene lost 1 base and the J gene lost 3 bases, with 8 bases spanning the gap. The V gene's germline CDR1 is SGHTA and CDR2 FQGNSA. The CDR3 runs to 14 residues. The CDR3 coding sequence is TGTGCCAGCAGCTTAGGCCAGCAAACAGATACGCAGTATTTT. Protein sequence: CASSLGQQTDTQYF.

V gene TRBV12-3 or TRBV12-4 combines with J gene TRBJ1-5; D may be TRBD1 (5 bases). The V end lost 6 bases, the J end lost 0 bases, and 18 bases lay between the germline ends. CDR3 length: 17 residues. The CDR3, as DNA: TGTGCCAGCAGGTTCGGACACCCTGGGGATAGCAATCAGCCCCAGCATTTT. It is translated as CASRFGHPGDSNQPQHF.

The table lists this clonotype with many counts. The chain joins TRBV7-2 to TRBJ2-7; maybe TRBD2 (5 bases). This CDR3 region has 13 residues. Germline V gene data show CDR1 as SGHTA and CDR2 as FQGNSA. The V and J ends lost 6 bases and 3 bases respectively, with 12 bases between them. DNA for the CDR3: TGTGCCAGCAGACTAGAGGCAGACTACGAGCAGTACTTC. Protein sequence: CASRLEADYEQYF.

This clonotype was counted between two and nine times. This chain links TRBV7-2 with TRBJ2-3; TRBD2 matches 7 bases. J was trimmed by 2 bases and V by 3 bases; bases with no gene match: 5. Germline CDR1 is SGHTA and CDR2 is FQGNSA. This CDR3 is 15 amino acids long. CDR3 sequence reads: CASSFLAEDTDTQYF. As DNA, the CDR3 is TGTGCCAGCAGCTTCCTAGCGGAGGACACAGATACGCAGTATTTT. The variable domain in full, with the rest retrieved from reference TRBV7-2 and TRBJ2-3, is GAGVSQSPSNKVTEKGKDVELRCDPISGHTALYWYRQSLGQGLEFLIYFQGNSAPDKSGLPSDRFSAERTGGSVSTLTIQRTQQEDSAVYLCASSFLAEDTDTQYFGPGTRLTVL.

The chain joins TRBV7-2 to TRBJ2-1, with 10 bases fitting TRBD1. J lost 4 bases, V lost 4 bases, and 16 bases had no gene match. This CDR3 is 19 amino acids long. In germline, CDR1 is SGHTA, CDR2 FQGNSA. The CDR3, as DNA: TGTGCCAGCAGCTGGGGGGGAACAGGGACAGGGGAGAGGTACAATGAGCAGTTCTTC. This encodes CASSWGGTGTGERYNEQFF.

This clonotype appeared a few times. This rearrangement joins TRBV7-9 to TRBJ2-7; unclear D gene. There are 14 residues in the CDR3. V was shortened by 4 bases and J by 3 bases, with 13 bases between the two germline ends. Germline values: CDR1 SEHNR, CDR2 FQNEAQ (reference sequence). The CDR3: CASSSSGEYYEQYF. CDR3 DNA sequence: TGTGCCAGCAGCTCAAGTGGGGAATACTACGAGCAGTACTTC.

The V gene is TRBV20-1, the J gene TRBJ2-1, with a weak D call TRBD1 (7 bases). With 1 base removed from V and 0 bases from J, the gap between germline ends came to 13 bases. Per germline, CDR1 DFQATT and CDR2 SNEGSKA (reference sequence). The CDR3 extends over 16 amino acids. CDR3 DNA: TGCAGTGCTAGAGGGGGGGACAGTAGCTCCTACAATGAGCAGTTCTTC. Translation gives CSARGGDSSSYNEQFF.

The rearrangement joins TRBV20-1 to TRBJ2-7; 11 bases map to TRBD2. Germline V gives CDR1 DFQATT, CDR2 SNEGSKA (reference sequence). The V and J ends lost 6 bases and 1 base, in that order; junction bases with no gene match: 8. CDR3 length: 15 amino acids. The CDR3 nucleotides are TGCAGTGCACTAACTAGCGGGGGACTATCCTACGAGCAGTACTTC. Translated, it gives CSALTSGGLSYEQYF.

With respect to this clonotype: At one end, the junction sequence differs from germline, possibly due to a read error. The DNA of the CDR3 is TGTGCCAGCAGTCCACCGGGACAGGGCAAGGACTATGTCTACACCTTC. It encodes CASSPPGQGKDYVYTF. This sequence joins TRBV28 and TRBJ1-2; TRBD1 agrees at 9 bases. Germline V gene sequence: CDR1 MDHEN, CDR2 SYDVKM. There are 16 residues in the CDR3.

The sample holds many counts of this clonotype. The V call is TRBV7-2, the J call TRBJ1-1; perhaps TRBD1 as D (6 bases). Germline V CDR1 and CDR2: SGHTA, FQGNSA. This CDR3 is 12 amino acids long. V lost 5 bases, J lost 11 bases, and 15 bases lay in between. Here the CDR3 reads CASSTAGTYAFF. The CDR3 nucleotides read TGTGCCAGCAGCACCGCCGGGACATATGCTTTCTTT.

The V call is TRBV20-1, the J call TRBJ2-5; D is possibly TRBD2 (5 bases). CDR1 DFQATT and CDR2 SNEGSKA come from the germline V gene (reference sequence). Trimming cost V 6 bases and J 5 bases, with 22 bases left between them. The CDR3 runs 15 residues. The CDR3 sequence is CSAKSPLVRGETQYF. The CDR3 DNA is TGCAGTGCCAAGAGCCCCCTAGTCCGCGGGGAGACCCAGTACTTC.

This chain joins TRBV4-1 and TRBJ2-7; D is perhaps TRBD1 (5 bases). Germline CDR1 and CDR2: MGHRA and YSYEKL. This CDR3 has 14 residues. The V and J ends lost 5 bases and 6 bases respectively, with 17 bases between them. This CDR3 is CASSEKTGSGEQYF. CDR3 DNA sequence: TGCGCCAGCAGCGAAAAAACAGGTTCCGGCGAGCAGTACTTC.

This clonotype was observed a handful of times. V usage is TRBV7-6 and J usage is TRBJ2-5, with 7 bases aligning to TRBD1. The CDR3 runs to 14 residues. V lost 4 bases, J lost 4 bases, and 6 bases stayed unmatched. Germline assignment: CDR1 SGHVS and CDR2 FNYEAQ. The chain's CDR3 is CASSYENRGETQYF. DNA for the CDR3: TGTGCCAGCAGCTACGAGAACAGGGGAGAGACCCAGTACTTC.

This clonotype was observed a few times. The J gene is TRBJ1-2, the V gene TRBV20-1; a possible D gene is TRBD1 (5 bases). The germline gives CDR1 DFQATT, CDR2 SNEGSKA (reference sequence). The CDR3 has 14 residues. Trimming shortened V by 1 base and J by 4 bases, and 13 bases separated the two germline ends. The CDR3 loop reads CSARVPGQPYGYTF. The CDR3 DNA reads TGCAGTGCTAGAGTTCCGGGGCAGCCCTATGGCTACACCTTC.

The rearrangement links TRBV12-3 or TRBV12-4 to TRBJ1-2; 8 bases match TRBD1. Unmatched junction bases numbered 7, after V lost 5 bases and J lost 8 bases. The CDR3 length is 13 residues. This chain's CDR3 is CASSPGGRTGYTF. As DNA, the CDR3 is TGTGCCAGCAGTCCAGGGGGCAGGACCGGCTACACCTTC.

The chain uses TRBV19 and TRBJ2-5; D not certain. The ends were cut back, 5 bases at V and 7 bases at J, with 14 bases in the middle. CDR1 is LNHDA and CDR2 is SQIVND in the germline V gene (reference sequence). The CDR3 runs to 13 residues. CDR3 in DNA: TGTGCCAGTAGTTCCGCCCCAACGGGGACCCAGTACTTC. Translated, it gives CASSSAPTGTQYF.

The chain carries TRBV4-1 and TRBJ1-2; D perhaps matches TRBD1 (5 bases). V was trimmed by 0 bases and J by 4 bases, leaving 15 bases between them. The CDR3 totals 16 residues. The germline gives CDR1 MGHRA, CDR2 YSYEKL. The DNA of the CDR3 is TGCGCCAGCAGCCAAGATCAAGCGTCGGGGGGCTATGGCTACACCTTC. Its protein product is CASSQDQASGGYGYTF.

This clonotype turned up a few times. The chain uses TRBV20-1 and TRBJ2-7, with 11 bases identical to TRBD1. The trim removed 3 bases at V and 2 bases at J, leaving 3 bases unmatched. Germline V lookup: CDR1 DFQATT, CDR2 SNEGSKA (reference sequence). This CDR3 has 14 amino acids. The CDR3 sequence: CSASRDRGTYEQYF. DNA of the CDR3: TGCAGTGCTAGTAGGGACAGGGGGACCTACGAGCAGTACTTC.

The rearrangement joins TRBV7-4 to TRBJ1-2; 7 bases line up with TRBD1. CDR1 is SGHVT, CDR2 SQSDAQ, per germline. With 2 bases clipped from V and 6 bases from J, the junction kept 6 bases outside the gene matches. This CDR3 is 14 amino acids long. Written as DNA, the CDR3 is TGTGCCAGCAGCTTAACTAAGGGGGCGGATGGCTACACCTTC. Amino acids: CASSLTKGADGYTF.

The chain employs TRBV20-1 and TRBJ1-1; D is uncertain. The CDR3 runs 13 residues. Germline V gives CDR1 DFQATT, CDR2 SNEGSKA (reference sequence). Trimming stripped 2 bases from V and 1 base from J, with 8 bases between. The CDR3 is CSARFLANTEAFF. The CDR3 region has the DNA TGCAGTGCTAGATTCCTGGCGAACACTGAAGCTTTCTTT.

V is TRBV19 and J is TRBJ2-1; D might be TRBD1 or TRBD2, each matching 6 bases. The V and J ends lost 7 bases and 6 bases respectively, with 16 bases between them. The germline gives CDR1 LNHDA, CDR2 SQIVND (reference sequence). This CDR3 region has 14 residues. CDR3: CASTARGLINEQFF. The CDR3 coding sequence is TGTGCCAGTACCGCCCGGGGGCTAATCAATGAGCAGTTCTTC.

This clonotype was found a few times. This sequence joins TRBV7-8 and TRBJ1-5; 7 positions match TRBD1. V shed 1 base, J shed 3 bases, and the junction held 9 bases outside the gene matches. The CDR3 runs 17 residues. The V gene's germline CDR1 is SGHVS and CDR2 FQNEAQ. The CDR3 sequence is CASSLGGTATLNQPQHF. Written as DNA, the CDR3 is TGTGCCAGCAGCTTAGGGGGGACAGCAACCCTCAATCAGCCCCAGCATTTT.

This CDR3 reads CASSLDVSPYNSPLHF. CDR3 DNA sequence: TGTGCCAGCAGCTTAGACGTCAGCCCTTATAATTCACCCCTCCACTTT. The chain has TRBV7-6 and TRBJ1-6; D unclear. V lost 1 base, J lost 4 bases, and 11 bases lay in between. Germline V gene data show CDR1 as SGHVS and CDR2 as FNYEAQ. The CDR3 contains 16 residues.

The V call is TRBV6-1, the J call TRBJ1-6, with D hard to call. The CDR3 spans 16 residues. V lost 2 bases to trimming and J lost 7 bases, with 15 bases between them. CDR1 is MNHNS and CDR2 is SASEGT in the germline V gene. This CDR3 is CASSEYWTVGNSPLHF. In DNA form, the CDR3 reads TGTGCCAGCAGTGAATACTGGACGGTTGGCAATTCACCCCTCCACTTT.

The rearrangement uses TRBV6-6 and TRBJ2-5; D is unresolved. The CDR3 length is 15 residues. Germline CDR1 and CDR2: MNHNY and SVGAGI (reference sequence). Trimming removed 0 bases from V and 0 bases from J, with 8 bases in between. CDR3 nucleotide sequence: TGTGCCAGCAGTTACTCGAGGCTAGACCAAGAGACCCAGTACTTC. This translates into CASSYSRLDQETQYF.